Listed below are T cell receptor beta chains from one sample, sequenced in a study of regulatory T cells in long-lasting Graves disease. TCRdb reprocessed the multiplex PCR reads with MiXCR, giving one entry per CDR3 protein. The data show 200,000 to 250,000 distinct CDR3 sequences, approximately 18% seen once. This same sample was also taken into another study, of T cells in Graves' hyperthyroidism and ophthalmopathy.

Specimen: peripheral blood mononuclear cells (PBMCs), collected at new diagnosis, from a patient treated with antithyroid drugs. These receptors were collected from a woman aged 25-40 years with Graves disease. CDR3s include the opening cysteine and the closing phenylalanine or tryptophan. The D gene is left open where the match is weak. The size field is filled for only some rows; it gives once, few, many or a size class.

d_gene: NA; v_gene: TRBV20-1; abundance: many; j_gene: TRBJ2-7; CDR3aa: CSARGGTHEQYF; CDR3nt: TGCAGTGCTAGAGGTGGTACGCACGAGCAGTACTTC
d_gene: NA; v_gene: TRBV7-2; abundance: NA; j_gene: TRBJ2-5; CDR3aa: CASSGGGIETQYF; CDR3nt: TGTGCCAGCAGCGGAGGGGGTATTGAGACCCAGTACTTC
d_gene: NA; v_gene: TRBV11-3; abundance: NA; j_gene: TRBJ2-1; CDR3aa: CASTLVGGYNEQFF; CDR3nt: TGTGCCAGCACCCTCGTCGGGGGATACAATGAGCAGTTCTTC
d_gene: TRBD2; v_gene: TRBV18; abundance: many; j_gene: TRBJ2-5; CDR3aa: CASSPAKRGYQETQYF; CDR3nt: TGTGCCAGCTCACCAGCCAAGCGGGGATACCAAGAGACCCAGTACTTC
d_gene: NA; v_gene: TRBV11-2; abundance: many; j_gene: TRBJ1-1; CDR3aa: CASSFSNTEAFF; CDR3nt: TGTGCCAGCAGCTTCAGTAACACTGAAGCTTTCTTT
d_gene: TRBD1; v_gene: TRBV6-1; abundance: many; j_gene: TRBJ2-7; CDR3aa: CASSKQGLPTYEQYF; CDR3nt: TGTGCCAGCAGTAAACAGGGGCTGCCGACCTACGAGCAGTACTTC
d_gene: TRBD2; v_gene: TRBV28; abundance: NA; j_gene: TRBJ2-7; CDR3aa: CATVAGGPGEQYF; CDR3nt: TGTGCCACCGTAGCGGGAGGGCCAGGGGAGCAGTACTTC
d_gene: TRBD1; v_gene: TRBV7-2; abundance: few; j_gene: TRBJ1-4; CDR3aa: CASSPSTGGASNEKLFF; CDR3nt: TGTGCCAGCAGCCCTTCGACAGGGGGCGCCTCTAATGAAAAACTGTTTTTT
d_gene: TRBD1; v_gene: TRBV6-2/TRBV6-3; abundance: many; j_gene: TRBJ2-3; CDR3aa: CASSYGQGRTDTQYF; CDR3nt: TGTGCCAGCAGTTATGGACAGGGGAGGACAGATACGCAGTATTTT
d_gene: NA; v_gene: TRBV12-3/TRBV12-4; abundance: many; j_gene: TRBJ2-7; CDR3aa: CASSLGGGPYEQYF; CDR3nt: TGTGCCAGCAGTTTAGGAGGGGGGCCCTACGAGCAGTACTTC
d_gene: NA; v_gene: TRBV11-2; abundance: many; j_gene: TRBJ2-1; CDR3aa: CASSLMSYNEQFF; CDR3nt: TGCGCCAGCAGCTTGATGTCCTACAATGAGCAGTTCTTC
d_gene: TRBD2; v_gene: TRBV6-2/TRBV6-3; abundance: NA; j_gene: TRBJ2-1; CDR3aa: CASSPAVGGGRRNEQFF; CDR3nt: TGTGCCAGCAGTCCGGCCGTCGGGGGGGGGAGGAGAAATGAGCAGTTCTTC
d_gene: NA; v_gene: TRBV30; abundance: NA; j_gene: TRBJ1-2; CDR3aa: CAWSVEYGYTF; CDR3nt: TGTGCCTGGAGTGTGGAGTATGGCTACACCTTC
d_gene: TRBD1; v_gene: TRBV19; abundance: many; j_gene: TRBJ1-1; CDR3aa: CASSPNLGTGNTEAFF; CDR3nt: TGTGCCAGTAGTCCGAACCTCGGGACAGGGAACACTGAAGCTTTCTTT
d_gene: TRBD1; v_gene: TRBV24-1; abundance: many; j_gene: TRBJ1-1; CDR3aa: CATRNTGTENTEAFF; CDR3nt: TGTGCCACCAGAAATACCGGGACAGAGAACACTGAAGCTTTCTTT
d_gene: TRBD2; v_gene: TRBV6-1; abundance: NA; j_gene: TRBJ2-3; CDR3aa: CASARLAGRSTDTQYF; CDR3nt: TGTGCCAGCGCTCGACTAGCAGGGAGGAGCACAGATACGCAGTATTTT
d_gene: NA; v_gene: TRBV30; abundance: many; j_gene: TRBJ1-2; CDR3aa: CAWSTRGGYGYTF; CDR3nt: TGTGCCTGGAGTACAAGGGGGGGATATGGCTACACCTTC
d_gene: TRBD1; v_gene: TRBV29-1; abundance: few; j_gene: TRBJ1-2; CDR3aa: CSVEGQGGGYTF; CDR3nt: TGCAGCGTTGAGGGACAGGGAGGGGGCTACACCTTC
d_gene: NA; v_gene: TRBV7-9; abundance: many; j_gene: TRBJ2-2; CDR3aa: CASSLFRVLTGELFF; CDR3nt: TGTGCCAGCAGCTTATTTCGGGTGCTCACCGGGGAGCTGTTTTTT
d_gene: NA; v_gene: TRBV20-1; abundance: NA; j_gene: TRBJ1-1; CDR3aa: CSARIRARGGEAFF; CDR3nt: TGCAGTGCTAGAATTAGGGCGAGGGGAGGTGAAGCTTTCTTT
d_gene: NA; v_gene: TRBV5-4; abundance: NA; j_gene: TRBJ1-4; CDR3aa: CASSLLIGEKLFF; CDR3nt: TGTGCCAGCAGCTTGTTGATTGGTGAAAAACTGTTTTTT
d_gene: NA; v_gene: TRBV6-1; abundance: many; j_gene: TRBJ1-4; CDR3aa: CASSEVFNEKLFF; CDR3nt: TGTGCCAGCAGTGAGGTCTTTAATGAAAAACTGTTTTTT
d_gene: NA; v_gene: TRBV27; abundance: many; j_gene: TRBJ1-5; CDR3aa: CATSMGGNQPQHF; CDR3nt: TGTGCCACCTCGATGGGAGGCAATCAGCCCCAGCATTTT
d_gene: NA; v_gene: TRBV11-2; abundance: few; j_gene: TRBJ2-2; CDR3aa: CASSLDGRTMGTGELFF; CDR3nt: TGTGCCAGCAGCTTAGACGGGCGGACGATGGGCACCGGGGAGCTGTTTTTT
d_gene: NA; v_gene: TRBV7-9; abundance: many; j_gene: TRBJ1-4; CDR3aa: CASSSTLTEKLFF; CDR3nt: TGTGCCAGCAGCTCCACCTTGACAGAAAAACTGTTTTTT
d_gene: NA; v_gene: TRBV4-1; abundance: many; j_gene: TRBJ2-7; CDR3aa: CASSQEGQGRNEQYF; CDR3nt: TGCGCCAGCAGCCAAGAGGGGCAGGGGCGAAACGAGCAGTACTTC
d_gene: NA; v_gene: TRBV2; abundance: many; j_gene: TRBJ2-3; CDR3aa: CASSEARLRTDTQYF; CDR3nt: TGTGCCAGCAGTGAAGCCCGACTTCGCACAGATACGCAGTATTTT
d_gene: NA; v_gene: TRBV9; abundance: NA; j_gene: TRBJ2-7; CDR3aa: CASSLGERFAYEQYF; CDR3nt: TGTGCCAGCAGCTTAGGTGAGCGCTTCGCCTACGAGCAGTACTTC
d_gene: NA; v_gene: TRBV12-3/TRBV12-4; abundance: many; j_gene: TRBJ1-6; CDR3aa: CASSVQGGNSPLHF; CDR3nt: TGTGCCAGCAGTGTACAGGGAGGTAATTCACCCCTCCACTTT
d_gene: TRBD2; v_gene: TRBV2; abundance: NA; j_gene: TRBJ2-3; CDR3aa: CASSEAPSSGRRADTQYF; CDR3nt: TGTGCCAGCAGTGAAGCGCCTTCTAGCGGGAGAAGGGCAGATACGCAGTATTTT
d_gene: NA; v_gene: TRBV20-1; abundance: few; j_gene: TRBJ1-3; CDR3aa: CSAATESGSGNTIYF; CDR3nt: TGCAGTGCAGCGACAGAGTCTGGATCTGGAAACACCATATATTTT
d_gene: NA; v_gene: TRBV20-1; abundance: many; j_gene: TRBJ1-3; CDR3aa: CSARDFQVSGNTIYF; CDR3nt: TGCAGTGCTAGAGATTTCCAGGTCTCTGGAAACACCATATATTTT
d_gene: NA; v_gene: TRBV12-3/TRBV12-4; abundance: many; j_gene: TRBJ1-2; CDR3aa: CASRDRRGYTF; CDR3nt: TGTGCCAGCAGAGACAGGCGTGGCTACACCTTC
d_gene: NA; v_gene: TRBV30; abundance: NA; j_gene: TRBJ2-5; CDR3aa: CAWSRLEGETQYF; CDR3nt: TGTGCCTGGAGTCGGTTGGAGGGAGAGACCCAGTACTTC
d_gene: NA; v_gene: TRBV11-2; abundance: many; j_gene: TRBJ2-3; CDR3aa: CASSHQDTQYF; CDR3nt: TGTGCCAGCAGTCATCAAGATACGCAGTATTTT
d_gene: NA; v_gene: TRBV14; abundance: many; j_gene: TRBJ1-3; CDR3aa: CASSQDPTGKRGNTIYF; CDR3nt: TGTGCCAGCAGCCAAGATCCAACAGGGAAGAGGGGGAACACCATATATTTT
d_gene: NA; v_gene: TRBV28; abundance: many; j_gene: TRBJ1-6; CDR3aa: CATLLNSPLHF; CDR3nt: TGTGCCACCTTACTTAATTCACCCCTCCACTTT
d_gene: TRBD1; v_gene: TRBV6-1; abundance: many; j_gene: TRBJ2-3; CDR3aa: CASSALGTGDRTDTQYF; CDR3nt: TGTGCCAGCAGCGCCCTAGGGACAGGGGATAGGACAGATACGCAGTATTTT
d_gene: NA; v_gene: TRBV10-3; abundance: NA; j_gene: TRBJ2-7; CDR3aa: CAISDSLAYEQYF; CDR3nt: TGTGCCATCAGTGACTCCTTAGCCTACGAGCAGTACTTC
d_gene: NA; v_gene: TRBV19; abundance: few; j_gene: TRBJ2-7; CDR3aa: CASRVSGNPSYEQYF; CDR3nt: TGTGCCAGTAGGGTGTCGGGGAATCCCTCCTACGAGCAGTACTTC
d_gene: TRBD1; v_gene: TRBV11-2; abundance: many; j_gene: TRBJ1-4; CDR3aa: CASSLGAQGQGREKLFF; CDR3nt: TGTGCCAGCAGCTTAGGAGCCCAAGGACAGGGTAGAGAAAAACTGTTTTTT
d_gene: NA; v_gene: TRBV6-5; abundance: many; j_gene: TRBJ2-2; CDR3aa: CASSYPRGANTGELFF; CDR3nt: TGTGCCAGCAGTTACCCCCGGGGCGCGAACACCGGGGAGCTGTTTTTT
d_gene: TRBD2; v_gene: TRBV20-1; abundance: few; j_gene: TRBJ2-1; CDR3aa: CSAVLAESSYNEQFF; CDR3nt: TGCAGTGCAGTTCTAGCGGAGAGCTCCTACAATGAGCAGTTCTTC
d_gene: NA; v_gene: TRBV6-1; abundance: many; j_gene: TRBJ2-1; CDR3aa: CASRSDLSSYNEQFF; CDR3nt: TGTGCCAGCAGAAGCGACTTAAGCTCCTACAATGAGCAGTTCTTC
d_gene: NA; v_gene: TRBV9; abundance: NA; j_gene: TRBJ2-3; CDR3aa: CASSETEFYTDTQYF; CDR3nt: TGTGCCAGCAGCGAGACAGAGTTTTACACAGATACGCAGTATTTT
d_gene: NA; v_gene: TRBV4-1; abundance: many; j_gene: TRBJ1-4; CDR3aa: CASSQGSGPNPTNEKLFF; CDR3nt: TGCGCCAGCAGCCAAGGCTCAGGGCCGAACCCAACTAATGAAAAACTGTTTTTT
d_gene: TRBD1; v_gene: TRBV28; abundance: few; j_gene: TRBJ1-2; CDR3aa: CASSLSGTGGVYGYTF; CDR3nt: TGTGCCAGCAGTTTATCGGGGACAGGGGGCGTTTATGGCTACACCTTC
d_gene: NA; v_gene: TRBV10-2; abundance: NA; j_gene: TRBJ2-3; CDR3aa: CAIQPQDSTDTQYF; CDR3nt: TGCGCCATACAGCCCCAGGATAGCACAGATACGCAGTATTTT
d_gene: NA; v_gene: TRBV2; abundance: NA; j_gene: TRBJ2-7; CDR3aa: CASKTTGYEQYF; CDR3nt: TGTGCCAGCAAAACGACAGGCTACGAGCAGTACTTC
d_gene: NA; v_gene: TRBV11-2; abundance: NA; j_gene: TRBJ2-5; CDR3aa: CASSILGETQYF; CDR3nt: TGTGCCAGCAGCATCCTTGGGGAGACCCAGTACTTC
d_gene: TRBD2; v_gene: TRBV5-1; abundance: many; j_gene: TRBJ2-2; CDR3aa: CASSSVPAGGAGELFF; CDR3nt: TGTGCCAGCAGCTCCGTTCCAGCGGGAGGGGCCGGGGAGCTGTTTTTT
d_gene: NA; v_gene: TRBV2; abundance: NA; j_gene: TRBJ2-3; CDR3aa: CASSWDAVAWADTQYF; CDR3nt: TGTGCCAGCAGCTGGGATGCGGTAGCTTGGGCAGATACGCAGTATTTT
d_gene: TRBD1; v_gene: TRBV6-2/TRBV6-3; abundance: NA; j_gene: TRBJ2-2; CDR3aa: CASSRGLTKGYPGELFF; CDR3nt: TGTGCCAGCAGCAGGGGGCTGACAAAAGGCTACCCCGGGGAGCTGTTTTTT
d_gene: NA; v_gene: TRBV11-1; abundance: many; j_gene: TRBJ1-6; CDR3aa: CASSPEMHSPLHF; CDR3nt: TGTGCCAGCAGCCCAGAGATGCATTCACCCCTCCACTTT
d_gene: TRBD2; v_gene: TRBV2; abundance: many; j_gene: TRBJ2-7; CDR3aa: CASRTSGASYEQYF; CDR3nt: TGTGCCAGCAGGACTAGCGGGGCCTCCTACGAGCAGTACTTC
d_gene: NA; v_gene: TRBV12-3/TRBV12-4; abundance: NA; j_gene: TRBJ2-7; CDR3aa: CASSLFQGPYEQYF; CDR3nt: TGTGCCAGCAGTTTGTTCCAGGGACCCTACGAGCAGTACTTC
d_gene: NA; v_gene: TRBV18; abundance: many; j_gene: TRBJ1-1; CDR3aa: CASSPPHRVGTEAFF; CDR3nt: TGTGCCAGCTCACCACCTCACCGGGTTGGCACTGAAGCTTTCTTT
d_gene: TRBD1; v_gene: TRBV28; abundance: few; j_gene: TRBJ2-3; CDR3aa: CASSFSDRGLTDTQYF; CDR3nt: TGTGCCAGCAGTTTTAGCGACAGGGGGCTGACAGATACGCAGTATTTT
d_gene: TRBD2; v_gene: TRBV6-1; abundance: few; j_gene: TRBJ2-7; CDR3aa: CASSELSGRYEQYF; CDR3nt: TGTGCCAGCAGTGAGTTGAGCGGGAGGTATGAGCAGTACTTC